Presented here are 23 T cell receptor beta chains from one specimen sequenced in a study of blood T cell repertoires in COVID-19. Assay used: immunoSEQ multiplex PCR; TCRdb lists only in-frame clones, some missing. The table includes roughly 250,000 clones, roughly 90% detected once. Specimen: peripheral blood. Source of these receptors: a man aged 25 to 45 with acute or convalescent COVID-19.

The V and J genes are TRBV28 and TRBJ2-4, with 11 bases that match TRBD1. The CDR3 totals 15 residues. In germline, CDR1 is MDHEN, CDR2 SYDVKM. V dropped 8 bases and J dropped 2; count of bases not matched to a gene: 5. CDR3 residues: CASWDRGGTKNIQYF. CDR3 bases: TGTGCCAGCTGGGACAGGGGGGGAACCAAAAACATTCAGTACTTC. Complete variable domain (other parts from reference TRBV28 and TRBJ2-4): DVKVTQSSRYLVKRTGEKVFLECVQDMDHENMFWYRQDPGLGLRLIYFSYDVKMKEKGDIPEGYSVSREKKERFSLILESASTNQTSMYLCASWDRGGTKNIQYFGAGTRLSVL.

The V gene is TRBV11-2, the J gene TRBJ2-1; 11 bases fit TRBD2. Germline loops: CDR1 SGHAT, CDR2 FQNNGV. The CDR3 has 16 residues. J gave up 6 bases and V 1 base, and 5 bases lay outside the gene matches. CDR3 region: CASSLVGLAVVNEQFF. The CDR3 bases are TGTGCCAGCAGCTTAGTGGGACTAGCGGTTGTCAATGAGCAGTTCTTC.

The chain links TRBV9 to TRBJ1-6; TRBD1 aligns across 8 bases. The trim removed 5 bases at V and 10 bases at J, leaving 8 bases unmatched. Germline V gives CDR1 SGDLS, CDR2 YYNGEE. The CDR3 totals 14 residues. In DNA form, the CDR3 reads TGTGCCAGCAGTGACAGGGGTGGAATCTCACCCCTCCACTTT. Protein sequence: CASSDRGGISPLHF.

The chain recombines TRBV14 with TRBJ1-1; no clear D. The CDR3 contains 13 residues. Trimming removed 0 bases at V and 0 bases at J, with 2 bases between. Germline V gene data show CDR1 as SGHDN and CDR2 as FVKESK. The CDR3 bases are TGTGCCAGCAGCCAAGATATGAACACTGAAGCTTTCTTT. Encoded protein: CASSQDMNTEAFF.

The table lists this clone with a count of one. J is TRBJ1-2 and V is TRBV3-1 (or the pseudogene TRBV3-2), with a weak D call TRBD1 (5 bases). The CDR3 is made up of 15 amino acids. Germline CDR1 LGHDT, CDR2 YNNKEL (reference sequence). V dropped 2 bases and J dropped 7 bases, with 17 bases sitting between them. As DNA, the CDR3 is TGTGCCAGCAGCCAATCTTACGGGGGACTTGGTGGCTACACCTTC. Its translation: CASSQSYGGLGGYTF.

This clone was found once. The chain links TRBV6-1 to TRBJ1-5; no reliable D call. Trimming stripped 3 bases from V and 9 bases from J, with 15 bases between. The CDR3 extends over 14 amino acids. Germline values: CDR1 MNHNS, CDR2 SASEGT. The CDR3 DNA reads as TGTGCCAGCAGTGAGGGAGGATTTGCTTGGCCCCAGCATTTT. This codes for CASSEGGFAWPQHF.

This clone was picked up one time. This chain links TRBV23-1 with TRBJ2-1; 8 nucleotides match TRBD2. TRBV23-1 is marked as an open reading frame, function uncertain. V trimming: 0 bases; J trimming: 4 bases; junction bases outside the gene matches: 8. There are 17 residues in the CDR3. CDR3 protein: CASSQSGTRILYNEQFF. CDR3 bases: TGCGCCAGCAGTCAATCGGGGACTAGGATCTTGTACAATGAGCAGTTCTTC.

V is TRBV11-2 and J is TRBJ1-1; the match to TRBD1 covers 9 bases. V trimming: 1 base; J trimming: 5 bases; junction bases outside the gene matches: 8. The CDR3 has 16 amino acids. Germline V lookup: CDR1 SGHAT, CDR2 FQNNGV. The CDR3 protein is CASSLGPPGQGTEAFF. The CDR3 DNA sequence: TGTGCCAGCAGCTTAGGCCCCCCCGGACAGGGGACTGAAGCTTTCTTT. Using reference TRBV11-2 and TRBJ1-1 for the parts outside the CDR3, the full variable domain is EAGVAQSPRYKIIEKRQSVAFWCNPISGHATLYWYQQILGQGPKLLIQFQNNGVVDDSQLPKDRFSAERLKGVDSTLKIQPAKLEDSAVYLCASSLGPPGQGTEAFFGQGTRLTVV.

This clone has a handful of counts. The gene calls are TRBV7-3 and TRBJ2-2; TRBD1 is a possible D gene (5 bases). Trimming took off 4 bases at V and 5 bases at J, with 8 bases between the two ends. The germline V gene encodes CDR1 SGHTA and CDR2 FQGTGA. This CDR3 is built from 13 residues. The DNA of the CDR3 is TGTGCCAGCAGCTCTCAGGGTACCGGGGAGCTGTTTTTT. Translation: CASSSQGTGELFF.

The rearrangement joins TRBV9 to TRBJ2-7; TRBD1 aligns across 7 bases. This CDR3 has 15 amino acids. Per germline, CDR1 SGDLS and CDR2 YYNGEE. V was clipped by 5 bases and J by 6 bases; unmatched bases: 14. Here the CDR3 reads CASSRGDSPSTEQYF. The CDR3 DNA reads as TGTGCCAGCAGTAGAGGGGACAGTCCTTCTACCGAGCAGTACTTC.

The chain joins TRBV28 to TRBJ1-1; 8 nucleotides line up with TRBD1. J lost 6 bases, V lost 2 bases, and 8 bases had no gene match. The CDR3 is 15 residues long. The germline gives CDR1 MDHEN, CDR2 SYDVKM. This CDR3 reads CASSLLGGQGSEAFF. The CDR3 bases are TGTGCCAGCAGTTTACTGGGTGGACAGGGATCTGAAGCTTTCTTT.

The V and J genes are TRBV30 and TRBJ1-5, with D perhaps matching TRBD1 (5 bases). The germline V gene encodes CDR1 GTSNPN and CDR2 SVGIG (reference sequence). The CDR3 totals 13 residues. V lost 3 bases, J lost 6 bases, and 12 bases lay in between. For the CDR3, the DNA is TGTGCCTGGAGCGCAGGGTACAGTCAGCCCCAGCATTTT. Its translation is CAWSAGYSQPQHF. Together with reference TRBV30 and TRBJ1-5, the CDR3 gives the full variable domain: SQTIHQWPATLVQPVGSPLSLECTVEGTSNPNLYWYRQAAGRGLQLLFYSVGIGQISSEVPQNLSASRPQDRQFILSSKKLLLSDSGFYLCAWSAGYSQPQHFGDGTRLSIL.

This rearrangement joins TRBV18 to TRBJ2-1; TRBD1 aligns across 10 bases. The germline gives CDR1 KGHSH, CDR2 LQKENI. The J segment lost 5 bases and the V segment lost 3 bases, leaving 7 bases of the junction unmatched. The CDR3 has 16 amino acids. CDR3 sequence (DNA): TGTGCCAGCTCACCGCTGGGCGGGACAGGGGACAATGAGCAGTTCTTC. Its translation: CASSPLGGTGDNEQFF.

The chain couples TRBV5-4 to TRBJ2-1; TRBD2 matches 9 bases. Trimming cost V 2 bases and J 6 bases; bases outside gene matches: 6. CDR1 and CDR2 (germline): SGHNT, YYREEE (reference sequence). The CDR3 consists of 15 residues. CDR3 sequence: CASSFRGGAPNEQFF. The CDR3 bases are TGTGCCAGCAGCTTCCGCGGGGGGGCACCCAATGAGCAGTTCTTC.

The CDR3 region is CASSYSSRVDGYTF. CDR3 coding DNA: TGTGCCAGCAGTTACTCGAGCAGGGTGGATGGCTACACCTTC. The chain has TRBV6-5 and TRBJ1-2; D is possibly TRBD1 (5 bases). This CDR3 is 14 amino acids long. Trimming stripped 0 bases from V and 6 bases from J, with 11 bases between. CDR1 is MNHEY and CDR2 is SVGAGI in the germline V gene.

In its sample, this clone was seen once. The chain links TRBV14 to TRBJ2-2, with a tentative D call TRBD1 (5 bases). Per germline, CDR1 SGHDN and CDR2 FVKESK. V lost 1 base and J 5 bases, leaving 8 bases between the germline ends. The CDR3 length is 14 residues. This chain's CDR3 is CASSQVHRTGELFF. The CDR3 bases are TGTGCCAGCAGCCAAGTGCACAGGACCGGGGAGCTGTTTTTT.

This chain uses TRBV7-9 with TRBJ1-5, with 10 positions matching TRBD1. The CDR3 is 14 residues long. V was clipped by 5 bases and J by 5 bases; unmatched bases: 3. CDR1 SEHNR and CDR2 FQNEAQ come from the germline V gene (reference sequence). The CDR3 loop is CASSPTGGHQPQHF. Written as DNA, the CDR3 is TGTGCCAGCAGCCCGACAGGGGGCCATCAGCCCCAGCATTTT.

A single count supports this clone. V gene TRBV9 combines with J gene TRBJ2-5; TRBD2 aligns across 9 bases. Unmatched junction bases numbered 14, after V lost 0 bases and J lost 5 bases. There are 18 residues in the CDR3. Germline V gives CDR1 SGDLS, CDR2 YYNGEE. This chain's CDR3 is CASSVASGGRAGLETQYF. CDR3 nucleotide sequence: TGTGCCAGCAGCGTAGCCTCGGGCGGGAGGGCAGGTTTGGAGACCCAGTACTTC.

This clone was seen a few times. The CDR3 DNA reads as TGTGCCAGCTCCCCCCCTAGCGGCTACGAGCAGTACTTC. It translates to CASSPPSGYEQYF. This chain connects TRBV18 to TRBJ2-7, with TRBD2 identical over 7 bases. The CDR3 sequence is 13 residues long. CDR1 and CDR2 from the germline V gene are KGHSH and LQKENI. The ends lost 6 bases at V and 3 bases at J; junction bases unmatched: 5.

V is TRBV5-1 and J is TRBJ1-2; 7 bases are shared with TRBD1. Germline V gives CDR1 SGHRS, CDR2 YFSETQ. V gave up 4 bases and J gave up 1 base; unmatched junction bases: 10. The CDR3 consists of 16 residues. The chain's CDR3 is CASSPGTASLNYGYTF. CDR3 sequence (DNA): TGCGCCAGCAGCCCGGGGACAGCCAGCCTTAACTATGGCTACACCTTC.

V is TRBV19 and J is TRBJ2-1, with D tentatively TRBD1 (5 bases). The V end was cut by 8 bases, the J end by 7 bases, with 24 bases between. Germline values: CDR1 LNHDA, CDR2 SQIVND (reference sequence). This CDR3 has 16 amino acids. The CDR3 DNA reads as TGTGCCAGTGACCAGGGTCCGGGCTCGACATGGAATGAGCAGTTCTTC. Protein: CASDQGPGSTWNEQFF. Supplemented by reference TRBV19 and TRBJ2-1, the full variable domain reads DGGITQSPKYLFRKEGQNVTLSCEQNLNHDAMYWYRQDPGQGLRLIYYSQIVNDFQKGDIAEGYSVSREKKESFPLTVTSAQKNPTAFYLCASDQGPGSTWNEQFFGPGTRLTVL.

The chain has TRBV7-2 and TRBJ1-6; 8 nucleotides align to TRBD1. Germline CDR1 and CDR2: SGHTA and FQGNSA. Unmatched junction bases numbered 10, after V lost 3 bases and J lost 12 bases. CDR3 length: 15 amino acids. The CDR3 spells CASSFLTGVGLPLHF. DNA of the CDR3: TGTGCCAGCAGCTTTTTGACAGGGGTGGGGTTACCCCTCCACTTT.

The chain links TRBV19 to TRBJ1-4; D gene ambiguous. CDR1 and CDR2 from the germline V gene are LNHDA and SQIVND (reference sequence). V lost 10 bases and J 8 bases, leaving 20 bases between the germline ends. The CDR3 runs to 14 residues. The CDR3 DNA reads TGTGCCACCTCGGGGAAGGTCCACGGAGAAAAACTGTTTTTT. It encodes CATSGKVHGEKLFF.